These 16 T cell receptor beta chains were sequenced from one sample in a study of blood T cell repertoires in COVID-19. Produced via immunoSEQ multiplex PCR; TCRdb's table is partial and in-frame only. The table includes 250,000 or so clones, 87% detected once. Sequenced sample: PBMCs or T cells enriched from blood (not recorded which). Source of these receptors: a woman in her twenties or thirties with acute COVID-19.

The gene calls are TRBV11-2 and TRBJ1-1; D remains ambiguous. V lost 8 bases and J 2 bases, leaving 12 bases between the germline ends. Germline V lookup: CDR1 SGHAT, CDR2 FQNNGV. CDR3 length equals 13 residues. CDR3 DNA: TGTGCCAGCGGGTTAGCTCCCAACACTGAAGCTTTCTTT. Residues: CASGLAPNTEAFF.

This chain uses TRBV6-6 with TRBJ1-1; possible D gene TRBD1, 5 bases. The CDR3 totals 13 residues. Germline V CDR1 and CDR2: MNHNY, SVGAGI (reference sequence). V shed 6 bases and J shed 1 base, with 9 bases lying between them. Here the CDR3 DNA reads TGTGCCAGCAGCATCGACAGGAACACTGAAGCTTTCTTT. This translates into CASSIDRNTEAFF.

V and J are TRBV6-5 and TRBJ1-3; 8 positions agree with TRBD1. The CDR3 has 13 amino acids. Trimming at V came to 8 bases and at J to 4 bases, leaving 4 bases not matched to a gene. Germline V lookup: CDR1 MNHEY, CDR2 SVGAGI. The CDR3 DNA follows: TGTGCCAGCTCGCAGGGGGCAGGAAACACCATATATTTT. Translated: CASSQGAGNTIYF.

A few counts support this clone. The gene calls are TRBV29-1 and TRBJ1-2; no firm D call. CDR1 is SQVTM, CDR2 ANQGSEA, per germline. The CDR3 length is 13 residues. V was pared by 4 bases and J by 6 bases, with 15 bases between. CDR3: CSVGLGWRDGYTF. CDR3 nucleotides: TGCAGCGTTGGATTGGGTTGGAGGGATGGCTACACCTTC. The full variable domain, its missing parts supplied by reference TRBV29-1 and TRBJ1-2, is SAVISQKPSRDICQRGTSLTIQCQVDSQVTMMFWYRQQPGQSLTLIATANQGSEATYESGFVIDKFPISRPNLTFSTLTVSNMSPEDSSIYLCSVGLGWRDGYTFGSGTRLTVV.

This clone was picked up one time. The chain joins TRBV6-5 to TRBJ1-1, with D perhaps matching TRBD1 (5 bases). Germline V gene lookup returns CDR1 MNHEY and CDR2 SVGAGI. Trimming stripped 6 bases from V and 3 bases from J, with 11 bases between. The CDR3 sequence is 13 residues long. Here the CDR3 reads CASRAGTYTEAFF. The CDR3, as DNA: TGTGCCAGCAGAGCGGGGACCTACACTGAAGCTTTCTTT.

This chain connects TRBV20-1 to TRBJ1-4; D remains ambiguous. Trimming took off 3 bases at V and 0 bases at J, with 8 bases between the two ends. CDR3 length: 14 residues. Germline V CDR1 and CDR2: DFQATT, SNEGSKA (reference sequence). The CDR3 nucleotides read TGCAGTGCTAGTGGTAGTGCAACTAATGAAAAACTGTTTTTT. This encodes CSASGSATNEKLFF.

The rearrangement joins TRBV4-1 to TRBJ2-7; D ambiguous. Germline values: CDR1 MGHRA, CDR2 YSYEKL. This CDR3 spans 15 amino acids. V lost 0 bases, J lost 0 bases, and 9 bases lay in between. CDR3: CASSQDGGVSYEQYF. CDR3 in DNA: TGCGCCAGCAGCCAAGATGGCGGAGTCTCCTACGAGCAGTACTTC.

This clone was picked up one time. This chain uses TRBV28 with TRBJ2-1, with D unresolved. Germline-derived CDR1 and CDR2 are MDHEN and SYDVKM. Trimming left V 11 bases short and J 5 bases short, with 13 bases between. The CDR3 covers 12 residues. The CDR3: CAVTERHNEQFF. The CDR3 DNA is TGTGCCGTCACGGAGAGGCACAATGAGCAGTTCTTC.

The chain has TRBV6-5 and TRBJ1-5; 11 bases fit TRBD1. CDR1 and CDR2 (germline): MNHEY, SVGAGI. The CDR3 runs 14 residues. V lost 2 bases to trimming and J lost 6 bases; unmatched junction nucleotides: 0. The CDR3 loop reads CASSYGTGGQPQHF. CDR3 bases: TGTGCCAGCAGTTACGGGACAGGGGGTCAGCCCCAGCATTTT.

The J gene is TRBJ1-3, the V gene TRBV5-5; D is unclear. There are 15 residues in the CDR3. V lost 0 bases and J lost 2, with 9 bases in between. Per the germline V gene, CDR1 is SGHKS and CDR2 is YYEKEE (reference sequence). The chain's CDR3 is CASSLGSGPGNTIYF. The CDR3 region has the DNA TGTGCCAGCAGCTTGGGCTCCGGTCCTGGAAACACCATATATTTT.

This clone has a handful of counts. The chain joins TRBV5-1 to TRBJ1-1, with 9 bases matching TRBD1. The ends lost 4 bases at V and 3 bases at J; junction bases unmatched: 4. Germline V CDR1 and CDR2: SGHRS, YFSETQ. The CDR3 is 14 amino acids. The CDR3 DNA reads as TGCGCCAGCAGCCGGGACAGGGAGTACACTGAAGCTTTCTTT. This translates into CASSRDREYTEAFF.

The CDR3 region has the DNA TGTGCCAGCAGCTTAGGCGGACCGGGACAGGGCCTCGGTACTGAAGCTTTCTTT. This encodes CASSLGGPGQGLGTEAFF. The chain uses TRBV13 and TRBJ1-1, with TRBD1 matching over 9 bases. This CDR3 has 18 residues. J gave up 5 bases and V 0 bases, and 13 bases lay outside the gene matches. Germline V gene data show CDR1 as PRHDT and CDR2 as FYEKMQ (reference sequence).

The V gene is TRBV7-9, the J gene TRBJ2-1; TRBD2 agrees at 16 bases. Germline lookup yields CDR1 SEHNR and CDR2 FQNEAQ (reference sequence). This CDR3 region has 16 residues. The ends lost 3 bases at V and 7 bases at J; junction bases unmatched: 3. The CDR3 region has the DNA TGTGCCAGCAGCTTTACGGGACTAGCGGGGGGGAATGAGCAGTTCTTC. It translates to CASSFTGLAGGNEQFF.

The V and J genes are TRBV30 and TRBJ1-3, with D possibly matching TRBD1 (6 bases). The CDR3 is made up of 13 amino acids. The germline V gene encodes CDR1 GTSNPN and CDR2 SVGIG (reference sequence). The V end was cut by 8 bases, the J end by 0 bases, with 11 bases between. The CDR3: CARGENSGNTIYF. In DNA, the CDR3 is TGTGCCAGGGGGGAGAACTCTGGAAACACCATATATTTT.

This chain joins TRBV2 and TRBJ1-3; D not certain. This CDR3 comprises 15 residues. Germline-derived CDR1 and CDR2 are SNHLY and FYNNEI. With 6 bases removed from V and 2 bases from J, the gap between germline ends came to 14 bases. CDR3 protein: CASRAARGAGNTIYF. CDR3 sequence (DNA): TGTGCCAGCAGAGCTGCCCGTGGAGCTGGAAACACCATATATTTT.

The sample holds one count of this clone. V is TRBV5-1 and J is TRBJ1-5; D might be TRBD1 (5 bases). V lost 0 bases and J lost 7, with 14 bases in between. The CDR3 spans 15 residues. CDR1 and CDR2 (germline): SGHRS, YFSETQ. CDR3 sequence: CASSLASGGDQPQHF. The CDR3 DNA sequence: TGCGCCAGCAGCTTGGCATCGGGGGGTGACCAGCCCCAGCATTTT.